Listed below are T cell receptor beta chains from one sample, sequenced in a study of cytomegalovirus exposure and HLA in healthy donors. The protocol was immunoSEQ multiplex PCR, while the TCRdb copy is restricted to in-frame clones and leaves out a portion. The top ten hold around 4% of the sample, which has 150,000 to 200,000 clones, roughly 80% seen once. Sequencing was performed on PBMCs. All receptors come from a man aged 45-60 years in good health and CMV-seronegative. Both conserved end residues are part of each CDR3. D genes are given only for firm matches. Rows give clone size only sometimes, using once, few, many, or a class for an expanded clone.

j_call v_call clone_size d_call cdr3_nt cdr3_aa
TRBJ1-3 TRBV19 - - TGTGCCAGTAGTATAGTTTTGGCCTCTGGAAACACCATATATTTT CASSIVLASGNTIYF
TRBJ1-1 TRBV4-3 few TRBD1 TGCGCCAGCAGCCAAGATCCGCAGGGGGTGACTGAAGCTTTCTTT CASSQDPQGVTEAFF
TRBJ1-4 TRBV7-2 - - TGTGCCAGCAGCGGCGGGTGGAGCGAAAAACTGTTTTTT CASSGGWSEKLFF
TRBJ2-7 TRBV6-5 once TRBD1 TGTGCCAGCAGTACCGGGACAGGGACCTACGAGCAGTACTTC CASSTGTGTYEQYF
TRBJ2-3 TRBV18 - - TGTGCCAGCTCACCCCAGGGGCCGGGGAATACGCAGTATTTT CASSPQGPGNTQYF
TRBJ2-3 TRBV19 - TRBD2 TGTGCCAGTAGTCCCGACTCCCTAGCGGGGTACACAGATACGCAGTATTTT CASSPDSLAGYTDTQYF
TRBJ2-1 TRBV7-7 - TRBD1 TGTGCCAGCAGCGCTACCGGGACAGGGGAAGGCAATGAGCAGTTCTTC CASSATGTGEGNEQFF
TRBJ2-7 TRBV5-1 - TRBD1 TGCGCCAGCAGCTTGGGACAGGGTTGGGGCGAGCAGTACTTC CASSLGQGWGEQYF
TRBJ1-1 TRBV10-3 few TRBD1 TGTGCCATCAATGAGAAGAGGACAGGGCAAACGCGGGCTTTCTTT CAINEKRTGQTRAFF
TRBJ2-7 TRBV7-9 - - TGTGCCAGCAGCCCGCAGGCTACCACCTACGAGCAGTACTTC CASSPQATTYEQYF
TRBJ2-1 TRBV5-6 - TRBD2 TGTGCCAGCGGGAGGGGAGCCTCCTACAATGAGCAGTTCTTC CASGRGASYNEQFF
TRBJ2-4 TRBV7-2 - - TGTGCCAGCAGCTTCGAGACACAATACAAAAACATTCAGTACTTC CASSFETQYKNIQYF